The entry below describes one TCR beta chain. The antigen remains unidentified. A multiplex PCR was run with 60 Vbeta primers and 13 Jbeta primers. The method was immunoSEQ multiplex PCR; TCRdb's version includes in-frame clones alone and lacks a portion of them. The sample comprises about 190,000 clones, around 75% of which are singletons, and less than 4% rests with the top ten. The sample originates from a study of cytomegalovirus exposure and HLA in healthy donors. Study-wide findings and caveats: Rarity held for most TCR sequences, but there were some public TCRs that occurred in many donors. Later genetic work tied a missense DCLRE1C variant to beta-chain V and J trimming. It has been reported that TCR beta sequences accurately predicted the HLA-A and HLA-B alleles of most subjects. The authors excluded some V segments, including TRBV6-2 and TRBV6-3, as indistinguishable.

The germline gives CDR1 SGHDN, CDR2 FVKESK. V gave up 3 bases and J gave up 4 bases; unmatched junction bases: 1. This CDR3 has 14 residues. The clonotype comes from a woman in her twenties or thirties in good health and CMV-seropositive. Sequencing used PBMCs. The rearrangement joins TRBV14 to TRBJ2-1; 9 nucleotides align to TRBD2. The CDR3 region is CASSQAGGYNEQFF. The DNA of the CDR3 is TGTGCCAGCAGCCAGGCGGGGGGGTACAATGAGCAGTTCTTC. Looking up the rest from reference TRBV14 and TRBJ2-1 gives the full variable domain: EAGVTQFPSHSVIEKGQTVTLRCDPISGHDNLYWYRRVMGKEIKFLLHFVKESKQDESGMPNNRFLAERTGGTYSTLKVQPAELEDSGVYFCASSQAGGYNEQFFGPGTRLTVL.